Here is one T cell receptor (beta chain) with its context. Its antigen target is currently unknown. The record has no base qualities; no much larger clone is one base away. The method behind the library was the immunoSEQ multiplex PCR assay. Here the immuneACCESS table is served through TCRdb, limited to in-frame sequences with V and J called. Missing clones are a known gap in these copies; in checked studies unresolved V genes cover under half, and the rest lacks a known reason. The sample yields 55,000 or so clones; approximately 90% were counted once. Of the sample, approximately 0.15% is held by the ten largest clones. The entry originates in a study of T cell changes during pregnancy in multiple sclerosis (dated by TCRdb to between 2017 and 2020). About the investigation overall: Changes in the T cell repertoire over the course of pregnancy were examined in this study in women with multiple sclerosis.

Including the terminal cysteine and phenylalanine, the CDR3 comprises 15 residues. Solely the CDR3 DNA is kept, with 45 bases framed from the first base. The germline V gene specifies LGHNA as CDR1 and YNFKEQ as CDR2. Ends trimmed: V by 3 bases, J by 5 bases; bases unmatched to a gene: 7. The sample here was CD4+ T cells from peripheral blood mononuclear cells, taken after pregnancy. This receptor chain uses TRBV4-2 and TRBJ2-5; the central 9 bases match TRBD1. This sequence originates from a female donor in good health, enrolled as a control in a pregnancy study. The nucleotide sequence is TGTGCCAGCAGCCAGGGGACAGGGACGGGGGAGACCCAGTACTTC. This gives the protein CASSQGTGTGETQYF.